Shown below are 7 T cell receptor beta chains from a single sample sequenced in a study of response to subunit inactivated influenza vaccine. TCRdb passed the RT-PCR reads through MiXCR, listing each CDR3 protein once. The sample consists of 290,000 or so distinct CDR3 sequences, approximately 23% of them appearing once. Specimen: PBMCs from blood, collected 21 months after vaccination. All receptors derive from a man aged 50-75 years who received an inactivated influenza vaccine.

The chain is built from TRBV4-1 and TRBJ1-2, with no clear D. This CDR3 is built from 14 residues. Looked up from germline, CDR1 is MGHRA and CDR2 is YSYEKL. Trimming cost V 3 bases and J 5 bases, with 13 bases left between them. CDR3 loop: CASSHSLRKYGYTF. For the CDR3, the DNA is TGCGCCAGCAGCCACTCTTTAAGGAAGTATGGCTACACCTTC.

This clonotype was seen a handful of times. The chain has TRBV6-1 and TRBJ2-2, with TRBD2 identical over 14 bases. This CDR3 is 19 amino acids long. The V gene's germline CDR1 is MNHNS and CDR2 SASEGT. The V and J ends lost 7 bases and 4 bases, in that order; junction bases with no gene match: 14. CDR3 nucleotide sequence: TGTGCCAGCAAAAAGGGCCAACCGGGACTAGCGGGAGTCACCGGGGAGCTGTTTTTT. It specifies CASKKGQPGLAGVTGELFF.

This clonotype has only a few counts. The chain is built from TRBV12-3 or TRBV12-4 and TRBJ2-1, with a possible D match to TRBD1 (6 bases). V lost 4 bases to trimming and J lost 10 bases, with 20 bases between them. The CDR3 runs to 15 residues. Here the CDR3 DNA reads TGTGCCAGCAGTTACCTAGCTAGGGGGTTCGGAGAGCAGTTCTTC. Translating gives CASSYLARGFGEQFF.

This rearrangement joins TRBV7-2 to TRBJ2-3; D is possibly TRBD2 (6 bases). The CDR3 runs to 14 residues. Looked up from germline, CDR1 is SGHTA and CDR2 is FQGNSA. V lost 3 bases and J lost 1, with 8 bases in between. The CDR3 loop is CASSFQRGTDTQYF. The DNA of the CDR3 is TGTGCCAGCAGCTTCCAGCGGGGCACAGATACGCAGTATTTT.

This clonotype has a handful of counts. The rearrangement joins TRBV15 to TRBJ2-7; D might be TRBD1 (5 bases). The CDR3 loop spans 15 amino acids. Per the germline V gene, CDR1 is LNHNV and CDR2 is YYDKDF (reference sequence). The V gene lost 1 base and the J gene lost 5 bases, with 15 bases spanning the gap. CDR3 region: CATSRGTDSFHEQYF. The CDR3 DNA reads as TGTGCCACCAGCAGAGGCACCGACAGTTTCCACGAGCAGTACTTC.

This clonotype was detected only a few times. The chain combines TRBV20-1 with TRBJ1-1; D is uncertain. Trimming took off 0 bases at V and 5 bases at J, with 13 bases between the two ends. Looked up from germline, CDR1 is DFQATT and CDR2 is SNEGSKA (reference sequence). The CDR3 length is 14 residues. CDR3 nucleotides: TGCAGTGCTAGAGATAGGGTGGCGGGGACTGAAGCTTTCTTT. Translation: CSARDRVAGTEAFF.

With regard to this clonotype: One base away lies a much larger clone, so this may be a sequencing read error. This likely comes from a read error, as the CDR3 has no conserved phenylalanine or tryptophan at its end. V and J are TRBV20-1 and TRBJ1-2, with D maybe TRBD1 (6 bases). V lost 5 bases, J lost 3 bases, and 16 bases lay in between. CDR1 is DFQATT and CDR2 is SNEGSKA in the germline V gene (reference sequence). The CDR3 has 14 amino acids. CDR3 sequence (DNA): TGCAGTGCTCCCGGGACAAACCGTGACTATGGCTACACCTCC. It specifies CSAPGTNRDYGYTS.